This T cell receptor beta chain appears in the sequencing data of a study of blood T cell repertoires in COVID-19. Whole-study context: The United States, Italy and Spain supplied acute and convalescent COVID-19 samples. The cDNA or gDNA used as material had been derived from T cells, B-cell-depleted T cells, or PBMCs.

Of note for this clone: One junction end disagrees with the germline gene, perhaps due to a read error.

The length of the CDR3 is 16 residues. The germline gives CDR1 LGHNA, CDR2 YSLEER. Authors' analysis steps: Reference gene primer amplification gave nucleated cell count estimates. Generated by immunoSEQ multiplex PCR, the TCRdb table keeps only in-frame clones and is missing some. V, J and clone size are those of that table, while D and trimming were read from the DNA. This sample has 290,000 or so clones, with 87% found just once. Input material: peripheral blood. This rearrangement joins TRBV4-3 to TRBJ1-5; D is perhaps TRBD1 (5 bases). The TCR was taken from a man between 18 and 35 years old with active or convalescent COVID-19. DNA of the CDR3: TGCGCCAGCAGTCGAAACGTGCCCTACAAGCAATCAAGGGGTAATTTT. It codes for CASSRNVPYKQSRGNF.